Listed below are T cell receptor beta chains from one sample, sequenced in a study of neurological immune-mediated disorders. Each CDR3 protein is one row after TCRdb ran MiXCR on the 5' RACE reads. The profile shows 40,000 or so distinct CDR3 sequences, roughly 15% of them singletons. Sequences were obtained from PBMCs. Every receptor here comes from a woman in her fifties or sixties with HTLV-1-associated myelopathy (HAM/TSP). Each CDR3 is given with its conserved first and last residue. A D gene is named only where the DNA matches it firmly. The size field reads once, few, many or a size class.

clone_size: many
d_call: -
v_call: TRBV28
j_call: TRBJ1-2
cdr3_aa: CASSFYGGQIYGYTF
cdr3_nt: TGTGCCAGCAGTTTTTACGGTGGCCAGATCTATGGCTACACCTTC

clone_size: many
d_call: -
v_call: TRBV5-1
j_call: TRBJ2-5
cdr3_aa: CASSLRQETQYF
cdr3_nt: TGCGCCAGCAGCTTGCGACAAGAGACCCAGTACTTC

clone_size: many
d_call: TRBD2
v_call: TRBV7-2
j_call: TRBJ2-4
cdr3_aa: CASSLATSGGRSGNIQYF
cdr3_nt: TGTGCCAGCAGCTTAGCGACTAGCGGGGGGCGGTCCGGAAACATTCAGTACTTC

clone_size: many
d_call: TRBD1
v_call: TRBV5-1
j_call: TRBJ1-1
cdr3_aa: CASSLAEGANTEAFF
cdr3_nt: TGCGCCAGCAGCTTGGCCGAGGGGGCCAACACTGAAGCTTTCTTT

clone_size: many
d_call: TRBD1
v_call: TRBV5-1
j_call: TRBJ1-1
cdr3_aa: CASSSGGRNTEAFF
cdr3_nt: TGCGCCAGCAGCTCAGGGGGAAGGAACACTGAAGCTTTCTTT

clone_size: many
d_call: -
v_call: TRBV7-2
j_call: TRBJ1-4
cdr3_aa: CASRQGLNEKLFF
cdr3_nt: TGTGCCAGCAGACAAGGACTTAATGAAAAACTGTTTTTT

clone_size: many
d_call: -
v_call: TRBV12-3/TRBV12-4
j_call: TRBJ2-3
cdr3_aa: CASSLSLGTTDTQYF
cdr3_nt: TGTGCCAGCAGTTTAAGCCTGGGAACCACAGATACGCAGTATTTT

clone_size: many
d_call: TRBD1
v_call: TRBV5-1
j_call: TRBJ2-7
cdr3_aa: CASSEDRATYEQYF
cdr3_nt: TGCGCCAGCAGCGAAGACAGGGCCACCTACGAGCAGTACTTC

clone_size: many
d_call: -
v_call: TRBV20-1
j_call: TRBJ2-2
cdr3_aa: CSAGRGGTGELFF
cdr3_nt: TGCAGTGCCGGGCGTGGGGGTACCGGGGAGCTGTTTTTT

clone_size: many
d_call: -
v_call: TRBV19
j_call: TRBJ1-5
cdr3_aa: CASQNLVNQPQHF
cdr3_nt: TGTGCCAGTCAGAATCTGGTCAATCAGCCCCAGCATTTT

clone_size: few
d_call: TRBD1
v_call: TRBV7-2
j_call: TRBJ1-1
cdr3_aa: CASSITGEVTEAFF
cdr3_nt: TGTGCCAGCAGCATTACAGGGGAGGTCACTGAAGCTTTCTTT

clone_size: many
d_call: TRBD2
v_call: TRBV20-1
j_call: TRBJ2-5
cdr3_aa: CSARRGGGETQYF
cdr3_nt: TGCAGTGCTAGACGCGGGGGTGGCGAGACCCAGTACTTC

clone_size: many
d_call: TRBD1
v_call: TRBV10-3
j_call: TRBJ1-4
cdr3_aa: CAISELGQGGEKLFF
cdr3_nt: TGTGCCATCAGTGAATTGGGACAGGGGGGGGAAAAACTGTTTTTT